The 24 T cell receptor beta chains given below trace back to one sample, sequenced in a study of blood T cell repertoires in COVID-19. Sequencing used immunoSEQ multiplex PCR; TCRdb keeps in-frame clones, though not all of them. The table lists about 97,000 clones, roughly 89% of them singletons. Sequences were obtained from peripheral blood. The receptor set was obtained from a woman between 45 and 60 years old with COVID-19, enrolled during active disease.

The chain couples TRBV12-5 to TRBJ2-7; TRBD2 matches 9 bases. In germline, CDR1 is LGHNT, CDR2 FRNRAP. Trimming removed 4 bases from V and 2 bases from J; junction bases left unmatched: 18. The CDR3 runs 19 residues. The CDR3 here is CASGSMGGQSGGFTYEQYF. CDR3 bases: TGTGCTAGTGGTTCTATGGGTGGGCAGAGCGGGGGGTTTACCTACGAGCAGTACTTC.

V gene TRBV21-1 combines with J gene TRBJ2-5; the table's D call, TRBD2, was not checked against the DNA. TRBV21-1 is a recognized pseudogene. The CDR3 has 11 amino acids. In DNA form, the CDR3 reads TGTGCCAGCAGCCCCGGGGAGACCCAGTACTTC. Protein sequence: CASSPGETQYF.

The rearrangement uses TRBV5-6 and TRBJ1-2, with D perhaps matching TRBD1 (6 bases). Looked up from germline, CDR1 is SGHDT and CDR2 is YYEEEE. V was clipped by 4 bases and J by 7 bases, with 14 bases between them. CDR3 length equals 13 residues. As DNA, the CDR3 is TGTGCCAGCAGCCTCGGGGGGCTTGGTGGCTACACCTTC. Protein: CASSLGGLGGYTF.

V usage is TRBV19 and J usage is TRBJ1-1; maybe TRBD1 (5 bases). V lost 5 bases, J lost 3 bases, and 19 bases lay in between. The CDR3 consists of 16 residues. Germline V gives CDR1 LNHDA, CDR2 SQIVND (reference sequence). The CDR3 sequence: CASSSWGGISDTEAFF. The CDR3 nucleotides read TGTGCCAGTAGTTCCTGGGGGGGGATATCGGACACTGAAGCTTTCTTT.

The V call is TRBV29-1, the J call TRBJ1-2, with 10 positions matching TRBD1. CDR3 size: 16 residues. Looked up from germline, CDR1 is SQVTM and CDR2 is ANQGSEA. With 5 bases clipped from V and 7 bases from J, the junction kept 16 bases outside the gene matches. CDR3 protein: CSVTEGGTGVFSGYTF. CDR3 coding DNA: TGCAGCGTTACCGAGGGAGGGACAGGGGTGTTTAGTGGCTACACCTTC.

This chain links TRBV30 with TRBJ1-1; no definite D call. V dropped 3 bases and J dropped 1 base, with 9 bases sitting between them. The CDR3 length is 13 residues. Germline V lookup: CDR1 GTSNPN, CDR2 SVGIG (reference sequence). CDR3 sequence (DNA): TGTGCCTGGAGACCTGGGCCGAACACTGAAGCTTTCTTT. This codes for CAWRPGPNTEAFF. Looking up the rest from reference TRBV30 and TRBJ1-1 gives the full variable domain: SQTIHQWPATLVQPVGSPLSLECTVEGTSNPNLYWYRQAAGRGLQLLFYSVGIGQISSEVPQNLSASRPQDRQFILSSKKLLLSDSGFYLCAWRPGPNTEAFFGQGTRLTVV.

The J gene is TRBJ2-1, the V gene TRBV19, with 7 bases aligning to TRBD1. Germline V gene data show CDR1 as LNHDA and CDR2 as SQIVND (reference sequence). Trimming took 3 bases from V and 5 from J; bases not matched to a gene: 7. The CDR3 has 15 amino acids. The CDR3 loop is CASSIHGTAHNEQFF. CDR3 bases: TGTGCCAGTAGTATCCACGGGACAGCCCACAATGAGCAGTTCTTC.

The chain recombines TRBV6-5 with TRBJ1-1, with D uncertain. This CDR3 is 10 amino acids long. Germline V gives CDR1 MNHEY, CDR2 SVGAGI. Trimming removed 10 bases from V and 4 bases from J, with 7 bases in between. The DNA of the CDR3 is TGTGCCACTATCCTCACTGAAGCTTTCTTT. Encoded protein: CATILTEAFF.

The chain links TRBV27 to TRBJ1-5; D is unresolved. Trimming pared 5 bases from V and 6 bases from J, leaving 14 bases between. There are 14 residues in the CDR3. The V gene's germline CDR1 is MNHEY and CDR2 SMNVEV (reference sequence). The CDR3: CASSPSRFSQPQHF. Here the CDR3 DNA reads TGTGCCAGCAGTCCCTCGAGGTTCAGTCAGCCCCAGCATTTT.

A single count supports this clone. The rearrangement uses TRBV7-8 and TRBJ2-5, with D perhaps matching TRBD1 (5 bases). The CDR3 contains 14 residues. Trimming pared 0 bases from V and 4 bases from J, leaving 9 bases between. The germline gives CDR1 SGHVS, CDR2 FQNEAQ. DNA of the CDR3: TGTGCCAGCAGCTTAGCAATCAGGGTAGAGACCCAGTACTTC. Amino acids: CASSLAIRVETQYF.

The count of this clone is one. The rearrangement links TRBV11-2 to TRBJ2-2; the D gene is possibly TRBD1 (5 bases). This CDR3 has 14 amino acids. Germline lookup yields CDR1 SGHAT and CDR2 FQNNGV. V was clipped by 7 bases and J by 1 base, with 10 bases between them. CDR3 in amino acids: CASTWTLNTGELFF. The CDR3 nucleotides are TGTGCCAGCACCTGGACATTGAACACCGGGGAGCTGTTTTTT.

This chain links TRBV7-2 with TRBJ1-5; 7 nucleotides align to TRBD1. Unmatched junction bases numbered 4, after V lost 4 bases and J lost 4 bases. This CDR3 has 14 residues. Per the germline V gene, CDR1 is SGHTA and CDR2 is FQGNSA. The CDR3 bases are TGTGCCAGCAGCTCCATGGACAGGAATCAGCCCCAGCATTTT. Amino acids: CASSSMDRNQPQHF.

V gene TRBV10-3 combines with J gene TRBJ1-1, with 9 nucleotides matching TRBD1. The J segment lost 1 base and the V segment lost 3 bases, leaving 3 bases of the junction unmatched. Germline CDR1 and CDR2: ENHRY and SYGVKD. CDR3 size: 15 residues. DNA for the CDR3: TGTGCCATCAGTGACCCGGGACAGGGGAACACTGAAGCTTTCTTT. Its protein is CAISDPGQGNTEAFF.

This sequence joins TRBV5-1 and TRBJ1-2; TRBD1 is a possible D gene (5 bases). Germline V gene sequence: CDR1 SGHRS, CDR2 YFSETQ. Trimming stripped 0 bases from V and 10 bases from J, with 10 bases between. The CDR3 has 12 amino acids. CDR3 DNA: TGCGCCAGCAGCTTGGGGGGCCCGTACTACACCTTC. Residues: CASSLGGPYYTF.

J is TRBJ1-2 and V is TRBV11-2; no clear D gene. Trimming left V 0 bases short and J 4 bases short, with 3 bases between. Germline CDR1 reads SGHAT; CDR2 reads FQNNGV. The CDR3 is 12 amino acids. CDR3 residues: CASSLDSYGYTF. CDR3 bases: TGTGCCAGCAGCTTAGACAGCTATGGCTACACCTTC.

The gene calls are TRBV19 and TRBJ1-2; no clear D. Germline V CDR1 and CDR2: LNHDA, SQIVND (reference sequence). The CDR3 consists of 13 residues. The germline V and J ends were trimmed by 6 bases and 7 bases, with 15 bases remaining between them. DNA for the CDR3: TGTGCCAGTAGCCCAGGTGTGGCCTCTGGCTACACCTTC. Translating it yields CASSPGVASGYTF.

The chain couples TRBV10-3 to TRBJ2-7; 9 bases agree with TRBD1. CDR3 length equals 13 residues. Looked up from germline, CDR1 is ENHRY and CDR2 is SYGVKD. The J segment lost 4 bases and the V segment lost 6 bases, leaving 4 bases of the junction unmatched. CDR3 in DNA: TGTGCCATCAGATCCGGGACAGGGTACGAGCAGTACGTC. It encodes CAIRSGTGYEQYV.

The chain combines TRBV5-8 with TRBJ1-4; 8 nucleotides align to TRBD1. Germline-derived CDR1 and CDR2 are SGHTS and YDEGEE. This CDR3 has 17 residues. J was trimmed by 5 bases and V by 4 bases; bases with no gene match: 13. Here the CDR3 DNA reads TGTGCCAGCAGCCCTAGACAGGGGCGTCCTCTAAATGAAAAACTGTTTTTT. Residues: CASSPRQGRPLNEKLFF. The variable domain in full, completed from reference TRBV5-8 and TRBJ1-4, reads EAGVTQSPTHLIKTRGQQATLRCSPISGHTSVYWYQQALGLGLQFLLWYDEGEERNRGNFPPRFSGRQFPNYSSELNVNALELEDSALYLCASSPRQGRPLNEKLFFGSGTQLSVL.

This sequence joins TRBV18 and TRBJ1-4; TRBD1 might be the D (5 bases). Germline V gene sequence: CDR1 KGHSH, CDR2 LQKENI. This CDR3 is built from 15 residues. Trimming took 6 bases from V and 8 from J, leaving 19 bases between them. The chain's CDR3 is CASSLYQGTEEKLFF. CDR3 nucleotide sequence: TGTGCCAGCTCCCTCTACCAGGGCACGGAGGAAAAACTGTTTTTT.

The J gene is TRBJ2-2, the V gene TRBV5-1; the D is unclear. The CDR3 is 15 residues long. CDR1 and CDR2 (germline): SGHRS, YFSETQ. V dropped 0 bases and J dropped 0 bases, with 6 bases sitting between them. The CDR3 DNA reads TGCGCCAGCAGCTTGGTACGGGCGAACACCGGGGAGCTGTTTTTT. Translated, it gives CASSLVRANTGELFF.

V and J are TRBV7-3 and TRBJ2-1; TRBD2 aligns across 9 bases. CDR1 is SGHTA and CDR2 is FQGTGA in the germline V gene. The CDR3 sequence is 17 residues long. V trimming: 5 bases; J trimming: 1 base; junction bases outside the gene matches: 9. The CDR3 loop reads CASSGSGGLLSYNEQFF. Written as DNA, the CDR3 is TGTGCCAGCAGCGGGAGCGGGGGGTTATTGTCCTACAATGAGCAGTTCTTC.

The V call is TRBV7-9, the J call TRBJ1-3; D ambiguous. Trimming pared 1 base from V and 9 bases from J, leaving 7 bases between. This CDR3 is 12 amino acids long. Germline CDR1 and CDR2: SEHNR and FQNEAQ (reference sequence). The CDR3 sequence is CASSLVEGTIYF. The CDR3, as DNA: TGTGCCAGCAGCTTAGTCGAGGGCACCATATATTTT.

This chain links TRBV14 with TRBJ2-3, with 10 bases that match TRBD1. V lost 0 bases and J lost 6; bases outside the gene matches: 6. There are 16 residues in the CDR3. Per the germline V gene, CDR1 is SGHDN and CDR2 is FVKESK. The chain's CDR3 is CASSQEPGQGRDTQYF. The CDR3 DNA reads TGTGCCAGCAGCCAAGAACCGGGACAGGGGCGGGATACGCAGTATTTT.

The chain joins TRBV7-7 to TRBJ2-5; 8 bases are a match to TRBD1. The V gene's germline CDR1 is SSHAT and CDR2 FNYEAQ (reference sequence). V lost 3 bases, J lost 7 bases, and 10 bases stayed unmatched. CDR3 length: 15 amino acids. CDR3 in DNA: TGTGCCAGCAGCTTTTCCTCAGGGGGCTCGGGGACCCAGTACTTC. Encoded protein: CASSFSSGGSGTQYF. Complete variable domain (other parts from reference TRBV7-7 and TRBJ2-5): GAGVSQSPRYKVTKRGQDVTLRCDPISSHATLYWYQQALGQGPEFLTYFNYEAQPDKSGLPSDRFSAERPEGSISTLTIQRTEQRDSAMYRCASSFSSGGSGTQYFGPGTRLLVL.